These 30 T cell receptor beta chains were sequenced from one sample in a study of blood T cell repertoires in COVID-19 (TCRdb year 2020). The library came from the immunoSEQ multiplex PCR assay. Not all clones reach the TCRdb copy of this immuneACCESS table, which keeps in-frame sequences only. Checked studies attribute under half of the gap to unresolved V genes and leave the rest unexplained. The sample has 330,000 or so clones on record, roughly 90% of them singletons. The ten largest clones take up more than 7.5% of the sample. The sample was peripheral blood. The source is a man aged 25-45 years with COVID-19, enrolled during active disease.

V gene TRBV7-2 combines with J gene TRBJ2-2, with 11 bases aligning to TRBD1. The V and J ends lost 3 bases and 5 bases, in that order; junction bases with no gene match: 11. The CDR3 contains 18 residues. CDR1 SGHTA and CDR2 FQGNSA come from the germline V gene. This CDR3 reads CASSFKSGTGGGTGELFF. The DNA of the CDR3 is TGTGCCAGCAGCTTCAAGTCCGGGACAGGGGGTGGGACCGGGGAGCTGTTTTTT.

The count of this clone is one. V is TRBV5-6 and J is TRBJ1-3; 10 bases map to TRBD1. The V gene end was trimmed by 4 bases and the J gene end by 4 bases; junction bases not matched to a gene: 5. Germline V CDR1 and CDR2: SGHDT, YYEEEE. The length of the CDR3 is 15 residues. CDR3 in DNA: TGTGCCAGCAGCACCGACAGGGGGCTAGGAAACACCATATATTTT. It codes for CASSTDRGLGNTIYF.

The V call is TRBV7-2, the J call TRBJ2-7; 8 nucleotides agree with TRBD2. Germline V gene sequence: CDR1 SGHTA, CDR2 FQGNSA. With 5 bases clipped from V and 2 bases from J, the junction kept 5 bases outside the gene matches. This CDR3 is built from 14 residues. The CDR3 sequence: CASSPGTRTYEQYF. CDR3 in DNA: TGTGCCAGCAGCCCCGGGACTAGAACCTACGAGCAGTACTTC. Combining the CDR3 with reference TRBV7-2 and TRBJ2-7 gives the whole variable domain GAGVSQSPSNKVTEKGKDVELRCDPISGHTALYWYRQSLGQGLEFLIYFQGNSAPDKSGLPSDRFSAERTGGSVSTLTIQRTQQEDSAVYLCASSPGTRTYEQYFGPGTRLTVT.

The rearrangement uses TRBV30 and TRBJ1-4; 12 nucleotides agree with TRBD1. Losses at the gene ends were 1 base for V and 8 bases for J; bases not matched to a gene: 5. The CDR3 is 15 amino acids. Per germline, CDR1 GTSNPN and CDR2 SVGIG (reference sequence). The CDR3 spells CAWSDRDRGLEKLFF. The DNA of the CDR3 is TGTGCCTGGAGTGACCGGGACAGGGGGCTGGAAAAACTGTTTTTT.

The V call is TRBV19, the J call TRBJ2-6; D gene ambiguous. CDR1 LNHDA and CDR2 SQIVND come from the germline V gene (reference sequence). The CDR3 covers 13 residues. V was shortened by 6 bases and J by 0 bases, with 3 bases between the two germline ends. The CDR3 is CASRSSGANVLTF. The CDR3 nucleotides are TGTGCCAGTAGGAGCTCTGGGGCCAACGTCCTGACTTTC. The full variable domain, in which reference TRBV19 and TRBJ2-6 provide the parts outside the CDR3, is DGGITQSPKYLFRKEGQNVTLSCEQNLNHDAMYWYRQDPGQGLRLIYYSQIVNDFQKGDIAEGYSVSREKKESFPLTVTSAQKNPTAFYLCASRSSGANVLTFGAGSRLTVL.

The J gene is TRBJ2-7, the V gene TRBV15; no clear D. V was shortened by 1 base and J by 2 bases, with 9 bases between the two germline ends. From germline, CDR1 is LNHNV and CDR2 YYDKDF (reference sequence). CDR3 size: 14 residues. The CDR3 sequence: CATSRVSQPYEQYF. The DNA for the CDR3 is TGTGCCACCAGCAGAGTTTCACAGCCCTACGAGCAGTACTTC.

The chain combines TRBV11-2 with TRBJ2-5, with 13 positions matching TRBD2. Losses at the gene ends were 1 base for V and 5 bases for J; bases not matched to a gene: 10. The length of the CDR3 is 18 residues. The germline V gene has CDR1 SGHAT and CDR2 FQNNGV. Here the CDR3 DNA reads TGTGCCAGCAGCTTAGGTGGACTAGCGGGGGTTCCGAGGGAGACCCAGTACTTC. Its protein product is CASSLGGLAGVPRETQYF.

This chain uses TRBV4-3 with TRBJ1-5; the D gene is possibly TRBD1 (5 bases). CDR1 and CDR2 from the germline V gene are LGHNA and YSLEER. The ends were cut back, 1 base at V and 6 bases at J, with 7 bases in the middle. The CDR3 has 13 amino acids. The CDR3: CASSQGRGQPQHF. Here the CDR3 DNA reads TGCGCCAGCAGCCAAGGGAGGGGTCAGCCCCAGCATTTT.

The chain carries TRBV28 and TRBJ2-5, with D perhaps matching TRBD1 (6 bases). The CDR3 length is 14 residues. V was trimmed by 6 bases and J by 0 bases, leaving 11 bases between them. Per the germline V gene, CDR1 is MDHEN and CDR2 is SYDVKM. The CDR3 is CASRHRVHQETQYF. The CDR3, as DNA: TGTGCCAGCAGGCACAGGGTCCACCAAGAGACCCAGTACTTC.

This clone has a single count. The chain employs TRBV10-3 and TRBJ1-1, with 7 bases that match TRBD1. The germline CDR1 and CDR2 sequences are ENHRY and SYGVKD. The CDR3 extends over 13 amino acids. The J segment lost 2 bases and the V segment lost 7 bases, leaving 4 bases of the junction unmatched. CDR3 in DNA: TGTGCCATCACCCGGGACAGAAACACTGAAGCTTTCTTT. This codes for CAITRDRNTEAFF.

The V gene is TRBV2, the J gene TRBJ2-7, with TRBD1 matching over 11 bases. The V gene end was trimmed by 7 bases and the J gene end by 6 bases; junction bases not matched to a gene: 5. From germline, CDR1 is SNHLY and CDR2 FYNNEI. The CDR3 covers 13 residues. The CDR3 DNA follows: TGTGCCAGCATCAGGACAGGGGGCAGCGAGCAGTACTTC. Translating it yields CASIRTGGSEQYF.

This clone is a singleton in its sample. The genes are TRBV7-3 and TRBJ2-1; 9 nucleotides align to TRBD2. Trimming cost V 2 bases and J 3 bases; bases outside gene matches: 2. Germline-derived CDR1 and CDR2 are SGHTA and FQGTGA. This CDR3 has 15 amino acids. CDR3 nucleotide sequence: TGTGCCAGCAGCTTATCTAGCGGGAACTACAATGAGCAGTTCTTC. The encoded protein is CASSLSSGNYNEQFF.

The V and J genes are TRBV6-5 and TRBJ2-1; 8 nucleotides agree with TRBD2. The CDR3 runs 15 residues. Unmatched junction bases numbered 2, after V lost 0 bases and J lost 4 bases. CDR1 is MNHEY, CDR2 SVGAGI, per germline. The CDR3 DNA sequence: TGTGCCAGCAGTTACTCTCCTAGCGGGTACAATGAGCAGTTCTTC. Protein: CASSYSPSGYNEQFF.

V is TRBV6-5 and J is TRBJ2-7; D might be TRBD1 (6 bases). The germline V gene encodes CDR1 MNHEY and CDR2 SVGAGI. The length of the CDR3 is 14 residues. V was trimmed by 0 bases and J by 5 bases, leaving 11 bases between them. CDR3 amino acids: CASSYSPRGNEQYF. The DNA of the CDR3 is TGTGCCAGCAGTTACTCGCCCAGGGGAAACGAGCAGTACTTC.

This clone was found once. This sequence joins TRBV4-2 and TRBJ1-4; the D gene is possibly TRBD1 (5 bases). Trimming shortened V by 0 bases and J by 5 bases, and 10 bases separated the two germline ends. The CDR3 consists of 15 residues. Looked up from germline, CDR1 is LGHNA and CDR2 is YNFKEQ. CDR3 nucleotide sequence: TGTGCCAGCAGCCAAGAGGAGGGGAGAAATGAAAAACTGTTTTTT. Translating it yields CASSQEEGRNEKLFF.

The chain links TRBV9 to TRBJ1-1; TRBD1 aligns across 8 bases. Trimming cost V 4 bases and J 4 bases; bases outside gene matches: 12. CDR1 is SGDLS and CDR2 is YYNGEE in the germline V gene. The CDR3 is made up of 16 amino acids. The CDR3 is CASSPAAGGAGTEAFF. The CDR3 DNA sequence: TGTGCCAGCAGCCCCGCCGCAGGGGGCGCGGGCACTGAAGCTTTCTTT. The full variable domain, with the rest looked up from reference TRBV9 and TRBJ1-1, is DSGVTQTPKHLITATGQRVTLRCSPRSGDLSVYWYQQSLDQGLQFLIQYYNGEERAKGNILERFSAQQFPDLHSELNLSSLELGDSALYFCASSPAAGGAGTEAFFGQGTRLTVV.

The chain has TRBV27 and TRBJ1-1, with D possibly TRBD1 on 6 matching bases. The CDR3 has 11 residues. The germline CDR1 and CDR2 sequences are MNHEY and SMNVEV (reference sequence). Trimming left V 5 bases short and J 11 bases short, with 12 bases between. CDR3 nucleotides: TGTGCCAGCAGTCTACAGGGTCGGGCTTTCTTT. Protein sequence: CASSLQGRAFF.

This sequence joins TRBV2 and TRBJ1-1, with D possibly being TRBD1 (5 bases). The CDR3 sequence is 13 residues long. The germline V gene has CDR1 SNHLY and CDR2 FYNNEI. The germline V and J ends were trimmed by 5 bases and 1 base, with 8 bases remaining between them. CDR3 sequence (DNA): TGTGCCAGCAGTTTTCAGGGGAACACTGAAGCTTTCTTT. It is translated as CASSFQGNTEAFF.

The rearrangement uses TRBV6-5 and TRBJ1-2; D remains unclear. This CDR3 has 14 residues. Trimming pared 6 bases from V and 0 bases from J, leaving 11 bases between. Germline CDR1 is MNHEY and CDR2 is SVGAGI. CDR3 loop: CASSRGLTNYGYTF. As DNA, the CDR3 is TGTGCCAGCAGCCGGGGTCTCACTAACTATGGCTACACCTTC.

The chain combines TRBV7-3 with TRBJ2-7, with 11 bases lining up with TRBD2. CDR1 SGHTA and CDR2 FQGTGA come from the germline V gene. The length of the CDR3 is 15 residues. Germline trimming cut 5 bases from V and 5 bases from J; bases unmatched to any gene: 8. CDR3 DNA sequence: TGTGCCAGCAGCCGATTAGCGGGAGGGTACGACGAGCAGTACTTC. It translates to CASSRLAGGYDEQYF.

This chain joins TRBV28 and TRBJ1-6, with D possibly being TRBD1 (5 bases). The CDR3 extends over 15 amino acids. Trimming removed 4 bases at V and 4 bases at J, with 11 bases between. Germline values: CDR1 MDHEN, CDR2 SYDVKM. Here the CDR3 DNA reads TGTGCCAGCAGTTCGGGACTGCTTTATAATTCACCCCTCCACTTT. Protein: CASSSGLLYNSPLHF.

The sample holds a few counts of this clone. The V gene is TRBV5-1, the J gene TRBJ2-2; perhaps TRBD1 as D (6 bases). V lost 3 bases and J 6 bases, leaving 18 bases between the germline ends. Germline CDR1 and CDR2: SGHRS and YFSETQ. CDR3 length: 16 residues. The CDR3 DNA reads TGCGCCAGCAGCTCACTCGGGACACCGACCCCCGGGGAGCTGTTTTTT. Encoded protein: CASSSLGTPTPGELFF.

V gene TRBV9 combines with J gene TRBJ2-5; 7 bases are a match to TRBD1. Germline V gene data show CDR1 as SGDLS and CDR2 as YYNGEE. This CDR3 is 16 amino acids long. After removal of 0 bases from V and 1 base from J, the junction contained 6 bases not matched to a gene. The CDR3 coding sequence is TGTGCCAGCAGCGTAGTTATAGCAGGGGGCCAAGAGACCCAGTACTTC. Protein sequence: CASSVVIAGGQETQYF.

This chain connects TRBV2 to TRBJ2-2; tentatively, D is TRBD1 (6 bases). Deletions cut 7 bases from V and 1 base from J, with 13 bases between. This CDR3 region has 15 residues. CDR1 is SNHLY, CDR2 FYNNEI, per germline. The CDR3 reads CASTPGQRNTGELFF. The CDR3 region has the DNA TGTGCCAGCACCCCAGGACAGAGGAACACCGGGGAGCTGTTTTTT.

The chain couples TRBV14 to TRBJ2-3; D is possibly TRBD1 (7 bases). The V and J ends lost 1 base and 7 bases respectively, with 30 bases between them. The CDR3 spans 20 residues. Germline values: CDR1 SGHDN, CDR2 FVKESK. In DNA form, the CDR3 reads TGTGCCAGCAGCCAAGTAGGGGGCTGGGGGGCCCGGGGCCGCACGCATACGCAGTATTTT. It is translated as CASSQVGGWGARGRTHTQYF.

The rearrangement links TRBV6-2 or TRBV6-3 to TRBJ1-1, with TRBD1 matching 12 bases. Germline CDR1 reads MNHEY; CDR2 reads SVGEGT. Trimming took 5 bases from V and 0 from J; bases not matched to a gene: 10. The CDR3 extends over 18 amino acids. CDR3 nucleotide sequence: TGTGCCAGCAGTCATACCGGGACAGGGGGCGTTATGAACACTGAAGCTTTCTTT. It is translated as CASSHTGTGGVMNTEAFF.

V usage is TRBV9 and J usage is TRBJ1-3; D ambiguous. Germline CDR1 reads SGDLS; CDR2 reads YYNGEE. V gave up 4 bases and J gave up 2 bases, with 7 bases separating them. The CDR3 has 13 amino acids. The CDR3, as DNA: TGTGCCAGCAGCAGTAGCCCTGGAAACACCATATATTTT. Its translation: CASSSSPGNTIYF.

V usage is TRBV14 and J usage is TRBJ2-2; 7 bases agree with TRBD2. The CDR3 has 17 residues. With V trimmed by 4 bases and J by 1 base, 9 bases remained unmatched. From germline, CDR1 is SGHDN and CDR2 FVKESK. The CDR3 sequence is CASSPHAGRVNTGELFF. The CDR3, as DNA: TGTGCCAGCAGCCCCCACGCGGGGAGGGTGAACACCGGGGAGCTGTTTTTT.

This chain connects TRBV6-2 or TRBV6-3 to TRBJ2-1; D remains unclear. Germline assignment: CDR1 MNHEY and CDR2 SVGEGT. The length of the CDR3 is 13 residues. The ends were cut back, 3 bases at V and 8 bases at J, with 11 bases in the middle. The CDR3 DNA reads TGTGCCAGCAGTTATACCGTAGCCCATGAGCAGTTCTTC. It translates to CASSYTVAHEQFF.

The chain links TRBV7-8 to TRBJ1-1; maybe TRBD1 (6 bases). The CDR3 is 13 amino acids. Germline lookup yields CDR1 SGHVS and CDR2 FQNEAQ. Trimming shortened V by 4 bases and J by 3 bases, and 9 bases separated the two germline ends. CDR3 sequence reads: CASSYTGYTEAFF. CDR3 nucleotide sequence: TGTGCCAGCAGCTACACAGGGTACACTGAAGCTTTCTTT. The variable domain in full, with the rest retrieved from reference TRBV7-8 and TRBJ1-1, is GAGVSQSPRYKVAKRGQDVALRCDPISGHVSLFWYQQALGQGPEFLTYFQNEAQLDKSGLPSDRFFAERPEGSVSTLKIQRTQQEDSAVYLCASSYTGYTEAFFGQGTRLTVV.